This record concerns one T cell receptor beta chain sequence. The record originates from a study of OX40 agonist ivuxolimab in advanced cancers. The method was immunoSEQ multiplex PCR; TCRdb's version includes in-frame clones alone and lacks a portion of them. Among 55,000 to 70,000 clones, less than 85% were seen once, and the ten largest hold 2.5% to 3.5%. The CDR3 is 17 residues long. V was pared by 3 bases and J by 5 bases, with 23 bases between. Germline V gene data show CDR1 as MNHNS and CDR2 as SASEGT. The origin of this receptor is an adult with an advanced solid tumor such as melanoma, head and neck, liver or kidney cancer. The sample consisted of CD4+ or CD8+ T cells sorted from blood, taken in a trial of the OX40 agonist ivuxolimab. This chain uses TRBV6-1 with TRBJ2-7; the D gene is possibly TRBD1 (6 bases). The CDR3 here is CASSDATGTPQAHEQYF. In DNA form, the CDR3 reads TGTGCCAGCAGTGATGCAACCGGGACACCGCAGGCCCACGAGCAGTACTTC.